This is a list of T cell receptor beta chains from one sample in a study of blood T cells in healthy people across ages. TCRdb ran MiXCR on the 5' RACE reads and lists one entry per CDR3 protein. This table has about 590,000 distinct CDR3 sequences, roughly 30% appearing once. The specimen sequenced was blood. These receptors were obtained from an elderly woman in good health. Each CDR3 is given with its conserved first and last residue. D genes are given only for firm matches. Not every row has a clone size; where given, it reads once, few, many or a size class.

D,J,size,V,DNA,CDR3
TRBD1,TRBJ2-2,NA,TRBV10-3,TGTGCCATCAGGCTAGGACAGGCGAACACCGGGGAGCTGTTTTTT,CAIRLGQANTGELFF
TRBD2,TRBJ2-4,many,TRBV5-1,TGCGCCAGCAGCCCGGAGCGGGGTGAAAACATTCAGTACTTC,CASSPERGENIQYF
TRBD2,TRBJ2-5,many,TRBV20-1,TGCAGTGCTAGGGGGAGCGGGGGGGTCTTCGGTGAGACCCAGTACTTC,CSARGSGGVFGETQYF
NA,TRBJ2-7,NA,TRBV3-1,TGTGCCAGCAGCCGCGGGACAGTGGTATACGAGCAGTACTTC,CASSRGTVVYEQYF
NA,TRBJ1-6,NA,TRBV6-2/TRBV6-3,TGTGCCAGCAGTTACGCGCGGGGCCAGGGAGGAAATTCACCCCCCCACTTT,CASSYARGQGGNSPPHF
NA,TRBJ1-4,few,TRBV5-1,TGCGCCAGCAGCCCGGACAGTTATAATGAAAAACTGTTTTTT,CASSPDSYNEKLFF
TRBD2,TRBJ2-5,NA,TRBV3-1,TGTGCCAGCAGCCAATACATGAAGCGGGAGGGCCAAGAGACCCAGTACTTC,CASSQYMKREGQETQYF
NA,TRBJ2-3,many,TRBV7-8,TGTGCCAGCAGCCCCTCCGGAAGGGATACGCAGTATTTT,CASSPSGRDTQYF
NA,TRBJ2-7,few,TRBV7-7,TGTGCCAGCAGCCAGACAGGTAGCTCCTACAATGAGCAGTACTTC,CASSQTGSSYNEQYF
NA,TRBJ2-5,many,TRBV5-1,TGTGCCAGCAGCCTTGGAAAAGAGACCCAGTACTTC,CASSLGKETQYF
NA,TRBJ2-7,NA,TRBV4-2,TGTGCCAGCAGCCCCTCGAAGGGCTACGAGCAGTACTTC,CASSPSKGYEQYF
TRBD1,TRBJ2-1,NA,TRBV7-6,TGTGCCAGCAGCTTAGATGGACAGGGGGGAATGGATGAGCAGTTCTTC,CASSLDGQGGMDEQFF
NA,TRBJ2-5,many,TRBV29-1,TGCAGCGCAGATTCGGGACAACTCCAAGAGACCCAGTACTTC,CSADSGQLQETQYF
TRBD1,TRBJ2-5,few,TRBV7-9,TGTGCCAGCAGTGACAGGGTGGGAGAGACCCAGTACTTC,CASSDRVGETQYF
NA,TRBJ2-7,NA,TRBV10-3,TGTGCCACCGAGGACAGCAGGAACCACGAGCAGTACTTC,CATEDSRNHEQYF
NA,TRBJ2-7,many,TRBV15,TGTGCCACCAGCAGAGATAACCACGAGCAGTACTTC,CATSRDNHEQYF
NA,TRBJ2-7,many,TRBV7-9,TGTGCCACCACACCACTCGGGCAGCTTAACTACGAGCAGTACTTC,CATTPLGQLNYEQYF
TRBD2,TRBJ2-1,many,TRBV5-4,TGTGCCAGCAGCAGCCTTAGCGGGACCACCTACAATGAGCAGTTCTTC,CASSSLSGTTYNEQFF
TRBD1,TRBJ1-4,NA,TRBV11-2,TGTGTCAGCAGCTCACACAGGGGGCTGGGTGAAAAACTGTTTTTT,CVSSSHRGLGEKLFF
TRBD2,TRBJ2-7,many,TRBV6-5,TGTGCCAGCAGTTACTCCGGGACTAGCGGGGGGCAACTCTACGAGCAGTACTTC,CASSYSGTSGGQLYEQYF
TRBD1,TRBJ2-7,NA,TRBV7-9,TGTGCCAGCAGCTTGGCAGGGGGCGCCTTGCACGAGCAGTACTTC,CASSLAGGALHEQYF
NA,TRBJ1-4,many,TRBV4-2,TGTGCCAGCAGCCAAGATCGCGGCATGGATGAAAAACTGTTTTTT,CASSQDRGMDEKLFF